This is a list of T cell receptor beta chains from one sample in a study of blood T cells in healthy people across ages. TCRdb re-derived calls from the 5' RACE reads in MiXCR, one entry per CDR3 protein. The sample records hundreds of thousands of distinct CDR3 sequences, about 61% being singletons. The sample comprised blood. Receptors originate from a man aged 40-50 years in good health. The conserved cysteine and the conserved F or W are not part of the CDR3 here.

j_call v_call cdr3_aa
TRBJ2-3 TRBV6-5 ASSGAGLYTDTQY
TRBJ2-3 TRBV4-3 ASSQDFFRSLATDTQY
TRBJ1-2 TRBV29-1 SVGGLYGYT
TRBJ2-7 TRBV4-2 ASSQAWGDEQY
TRBJ2-3 TRBV9 AGSVGLAGSTDTQY
NA TRBV28 ASSLRRAGNYEQY
TRBJ2-7 TRBV4-2 ASSQTQGGNSYEQY
TRBJ2-1 TRBV5-1 ASSPVQGSYNEQF
TRBJ2-5 TRBV5-1 ASSSSGNMGQETQY
TRBJ2-5 TRBV7-6 ASSPGSGRGTETQY
TRBJ1-2 TRBV20-1 SAGRGISYT
TRBJ2-7 TRBV4-1 ASSHQTSGKGLAYEQY
TRBJ2-7 TRBV20-1 SARGGNGTAISYEQY
TRBJ1-2 TRBV3-1 ASSQTRQDDYGYT
TRBJ2-5 TRBV15 ATSRESGGNNEQY
TRBJ2-3 TRBV27 ASSIGLAVDTQY
TRBJ1-1 TRBV5-1 ASFKGTGLPEAF
TRBJ2-7 TRBV3-1 ASSQDLTSGFYEQY
TRBJ2-1 TRBV6-2/TRBV6-3 ASSYNQGSRDEQF
TRBJ2-3 TRBV9 ASSVAEGRVTDTQY
TRBJ2-4 TRBV12-3/TRBV12-4 ASSLKVSRREQY
TRBJ2-1 TRBV29-1 SVEEVVGNEQF
TRBJ2-7 TRBV4-1 ASSQEPQGPAKQY
TRBJ1-4 TRBV28 ASSSFSPSTGSNEKLF
TRBJ2-1 TRBV29-1 SVTGGGGSGNEQF
TRBJ2-7 TRBV29-1 SIWDRGREQY
TRBJ2-4 TRBV27 ASRTFIASSPEQQY
TRBJ2-1 TRBV12-3/TRBV12-4 ASSLRFILTLSYNEQF
TRBJ2-5 TRBV28 ASSLCGVQGCETQY
TRBJ2-3 TRBV7-8 ASSLRWTDGPRTDTQY
TRBJ2-1 TRBV24-1 ATSAGSIKGNEQF
TRBJ2-1 TRBV13 ASSPPAETYSYNEQF
TRBJ2-7 TRBV7-2 ASSLWGSGRNSYEQY
TRBJ2-2 TRBV15 ATSSGQGTGELF
TRBJ1-1 TRBV6-2/TRBV6-3 ASSYVDLNTEAF
TRBJ2-7 TRBV11-3 ASSLVGSGASYEQY
TRBJ2-1 TRBV11-1 ASSLRDSSYNEQF
TRBJ2-1 TRBV10-3 AITADRKGNEQF
TRBJ1-1 TRBV20-1 SARDRGTMNTEAF
TRBJ1-6 TRBV20-1 SARALGQGDSPLH
TRBJ2-5 TRBV7-9 ASSLASGGFVETQY
TRBJ1-2 TRBV4-3 ASSQDPASNYGYT
NA TRBV12-3/TRBV12-4 ASSLGTGPTYEQY
TRBJ2-5 TRBV24-1 ATSDLSPQTSGSVNEQY
TRBJ2-2 TRBV6-2/TRBV6-3 ASTDEQGRTGELF
TRBJ2-6 TRBV7-9 ASSPGQPGANVLT